The 19 T cell receptor beta chains given below trace back to one sample, sequenced in a study of blood T cell repertoires in COVID-19. Clones were sequenced by immunoSEQ multiplex PCR, and TCRdb holds only the in-frame ones, with some missing. This sample has approximately 91,000 clones, with 70% to 85% found just once. Sequencing was performed on peripheral blood. The receptors were sampled from a man in his 70s with acute or convalescent COVID-19.

V gene TRBV29-1 combines with J gene TRBJ1-3; no clear D gene. This CDR3 is built from 10 residues. Trimming stripped 6 bases from V and 4 bases from J, with 4 bases between. Per germline, CDR1 SQVTM and CDR2 ANQGSEA. The CDR3 DNA follows: TGCAGCGTCGCGGGAAACACCATATATTTT. Translation gives CSVAGNTIYF.

J is TRBJ2-3 and V is TRBV9, with D uncertain. CDR1 is SGDLS and CDR2 is YYNGEE in the germline V gene. The CDR3 is made up of 11 amino acids. V lost 3 bases and J lost 6, with 5 bases in between. This CDR3 is CASSASDTQYF. In DNA, the CDR3 is TGTGCCAGCAGCGCGTCGGATACGCAGTATTTT.

V is TRBV5-1 and J is TRBJ1-2, with 9 bases aligning to TRBD1. In germline, CDR1 is SGHRS, CDR2 YFSETQ. V lost 3 bases, J lost 7 bases, and 10 bases stayed unmatched. There are 15 residues in the CDR3. The CDR3 loop is CASSSRGQGTIGYTF. Written as DNA, the CDR3 is TGCGCCAGCAGCTCTAGGGGACAGGGCACCATTGGCTACACCTTC. Variable domain in full (rest from reference TRBV5-1 and TRBJ1-2): KAGVTQTPRYLIKTRGQQVTLSCSPISGHRSVSWYQQTPGQGLQFLFEYFSETQRNKGNFPGRFSGRQFSNSRSEMNVSTLELGDSALYLCASSSRGQGTIGYTFGSGTRLTVV.

The V gene is TRBV2, the J gene TRBJ1-3; no reliable D call. The germline V gene encodes CDR1 SNHLY and CDR2 FYNNEI. With 5 bases removed from V and 3 bases from J, the gap between germline ends came to 14 bases. This CDR3 spans 15 amino acids. DNA for the CDR3: TGTGCCAGCAGTCGAGAGGTCAAAGGTGGAAACACCATATATTTT. It specifies CASSREVKGGNTIYF.

The chain carries TRBV5-1 and TRBJ1-1; tentatively, D is TRBD1 (6 bases). The CDR3 extends over 16 amino acids. The germline gives CDR1 SGHRS, CDR2 YFSETQ. Trimming shortened V by 4 bases and J by 1 base, and 17 bases separated the two germline ends. The CDR3 DNA follows: TGCGCCAGCAGCATAGAAGTACAGGGACGGAACACTGAAGCTTTCTTT. This codes for CASSIEVQGRNTEAFF.

V is TRBV5-4 and J is TRBJ1-5, with a tentative D call TRBD1 (6 bases). There are 15 residues in the CDR3. Trimming removed 0 bases from V and 1 base from J, with 8 bases in between. The germline CDR1 and CDR2 sequences are SGHNT and YYREEE (reference sequence). CDR3 DNA sequence: TGTGCCAGCAGCTTGGACGGACAGAGCAATCAGCCCCAGCATTTT. Translated, it gives CASSLDGQSNQPQHF. Drawing the rest from reference TRBV5-4 and TRBJ1-5, the complete variable domain is ETGVTQSPTHLIKTRGQQVTLRCSSQSGHNTVSWYQQALGQGPQFIFQYYREEENGRGNFPPRFSGLQFPNYSSELNVNALELDDSALYLCASSLDGQSNQPQHFGDGTRLSIL.

This clone was observed a handful of times. The rearrangement links TRBV5-1 to TRBJ1-1, with 10 bases lining up with TRBD1. Unmatched junction bases numbered 6, after V lost 4 bases and J lost 0 bases. Germline V gene sequence: CDR1 SGHRS, CDR2 YFSETQ. This CDR3 has 16 amino acids. CDR3 region: CASSPGQGLMNTEAFF. The CDR3 DNA follows: TGCGCCAGCAGCCCGGGACAGGGGCTCATGAACACTGAAGCTTTCTTT.

The V and J genes are TRBV9 and TRBJ2-2; D not certain. CDR1 is SGDLS and CDR2 is YYNGEE in the germline V gene. This CDR3 has 13 residues. V lost 3 bases and J 5 bases, leaving 8 bases between the germline ends. DNA of the CDR3: TGTGCCAGCAGCGCCCCCCGGACCGGGGAGCTGTTTTTT. This translates into CASSAPRTGELFF.

The chain has TRBV11-3 and TRBJ2-1; no clear D gene. The CDR3 is 13 residues long. V dropped 2 bases and J dropped 5 bases, with 7 bases sitting between them. Germline V gene data show CDR1 as SGHNT and CDR2 as YENEEA. CDR3 nucleotide sequence: TGTGCCAGCAGCTTAAGACACGACAATGAGCAGTTCTTC. Protein sequence: CASSLRHDNEQFF.

The chain carries TRBV28 and TRBJ2-1; 9 bases agree with TRBD1. Per the germline V gene, CDR1 is MDHEN and CDR2 is SYDVKM. Germline trimming cut 5 bases from V and 5 bases from J; bases unmatched to any gene: 7. This CDR3 contains 15 residues. The CDR3 loop reads CASSIQQGAHNEQFF. CDR3 nucleotide sequence: TGTGCCAGCAGTATTCAACAGGGGGCCCACAATGAGCAGTTCTTC. Supplemented by reference TRBV28 and TRBJ2-1, the full variable domain reads DVKVTQSSRYLVKRTGEKVFLECVQDMDHENMFWYRQDPGLGLRLIYFSYDVKMKEKGDIPEGYSVSREKKERFSLILESASTNQTSMYLCASSIQQGAHNEQFFGPGTRLTVL.

The CDR3 region is CASSGRGSLNQPQHF. CDR3 in DNA: TGTGCCAGCAGTGGTCGAGGCAGTTTAAATCAGCCCCAGCATTTT. This rearrangement joins TRBV7-8 to TRBJ1-5; D gene ambiguous. Trimming took off 6 bases at V and 4 bases at J, with 16 bases between the two ends. The germline CDR1 and CDR2 sequences are SGHVS and FQNEAQ. CDR3 size: 15 residues.

The chain has TRBV5-4 and TRBJ1-1, with a weak D call TRBD1 (5 bases). Germline values: CDR1 SGHNT, CDR2 YYREEE (reference sequence). Between the trimmed V and J ends, which lost 3 bases and 4 bases, there was a span of 10 bases. This CDR3 contains 13 residues. This chain's CDR3 is CASSWGGSTEAFF. Here the CDR3 DNA reads TGTGCCAGCAGCTGGGGGGGAAGCACTGAAGCTTTCTTT. Full variable domain (outside the CDR3, taken from reference TRBV5-4 and TRBJ1-1): ETGVTQSPTHLIKTRGQQVTLRCSSQSGHNTVSWYQQALGQGPQFIFQYYREEENGRGNFPPRFSGLQFPNYSSELNVNALELDDSALYLCASSWGGSTEAFFGQGTRLTVV.

This chain links TRBV7-9 with TRBJ2-1; 10 bases map to TRBD1. Germline loops: CDR1 SEHNR, CDR2 FQNEAQ (reference sequence). CDR3 size: 14 residues. V shed 3 bases and J 7 bases; nucleotides not matched to a gene: 3. The CDR3 bases are TGTGCCAGCAGCTTGCCGGGACAGGGGAATGAGCAGTTCTTC. It encodes CASSLPGQGNEQFF. Complete variable domain (other parts from reference TRBV7-9 and TRBJ2-1): DTGVSQNPRHKITKRGQNVTFRCDPISEHNRLYWYRQTLGQGPEFLTYFQNEAQLEKSRLLSDRFSAERPKGSFSTLEIQRTEQGDSAMYLCASSLPGQGNEQFFGPGTRLTVL.

This chain links TRBV6-5 with TRBJ1-2, with unresolved D. CDR3 length equals 13 residues. Germline CDR1 and CDR2: MNHEY and SVGAGI. Trimming removed 4 bases at V and 4 bases at J, with 10 bases between. The CDR3 reads CASSSSRGYGYTF. CDR3 in DNA: TGTGCCAGCAGTTCCTCGCGGGGCTATGGCTACACCTTC.

The chain combines TRBV13 with TRBJ2-3; 7 nucleotides match TRBD2. The junction had 0 bases not matched to a gene; V was cut back by 0 bases and J by 6 bases. This CDR3 is 13 amino acids long. Germline-derived CDR1 and CDR2 are PRHDT and FYEKMQ (reference sequence). This CDR3 is CASSLGAGDTQYF. In DNA form, the CDR3 reads TGTGCCAGCAGCTTAGGAGCGGGGGATACGCAGTATTTT.

The chain combines TRBV6-6 with TRBJ2-4, with D possibly matching TRBD2 (7 bases). Germline V gene sequence: CDR1 MNHNY, CDR2 SVGAGI (reference sequence). This CDR3 comprises 16 residues. V shed 5 bases and J shed 0 bases, with 14 bases lying between them. The CDR3 coding sequence is TGTGCCAGCAGTCGAGGGGGGGATCTAGCCAAAAACATTCAGTACTTC. It is translated as CASSRGGDLAKNIQYF.

This clone was counted many times. The chain uses TRBV2 and TRBJ1-1; D gene ambiguous. There are 13 residues in the CDR3. The germline CDR1 and CDR2 sequences are SNHLY and FYNNEI. Trimming removed 7 bases from V and 3 bases from J, with 12 bases in between. The CDR3 region has the DNA TGTGCCAGCAAAGTGGTATCGGACACTGAAGCTTTCTTT. It is translated as CASKVVSDTEAFF.

The chain employs TRBV7-9 and TRBJ2-1; 12 nucleotides agree with TRBD2. The V and J ends lost 0 bases and 10 bases, in that order; junction bases with no gene match: 4. CDR3 length: 15 amino acids. Germline CDR1 SEHNR, CDR2 FQNEAQ (reference sequence). DNA of the CDR3: TGTGCCAGCAGCTTAGCACTAGCGGGGGGCGAGGAGCAGTTCTTC. This translates into CASSLALAGGEEQFF.

The chain links TRBV10-2 to TRBJ2-1; 9 nucleotides line up with TRBD2. The V gene's germline CDR1 is WSHSY and CDR2 SAAADI. V lost 0 bases, J lost 4 bases, and 4 bases stayed unmatched. The CDR3 loop spans 16 amino acids. The CDR3 here is CASSESETSGYNEQFF. As DNA, the CDR3 is TGCGCCAGCAGTGAGTCGGAAACTAGCGGGTACAATGAGCAGTTCTTC.